This section outlines one T cell receptor (beta chain) sequence together with its context. Sequencing was performed with immunoSEQ multiplex PCR; in TCRdb, only in-frame clones are kept and a portion is missing. The sample comprises around 99,000 clones, about 85% of which are singletons, and around 4.9% rests with the top ten. The entry originates in a study of T cell responses to AZD1222 COVID-19 vaccine. V gave up 5 bases and J gave up 7 bases, with 12 bases separating them. Germline V gene data show CDR1 as SGHTA and CDR2 as FQGNSA. The CDR3 has 14 residues. The clonotype was recovered from an adult who received the AZD1222 COVID-19 vaccine. The chain recombines TRBV7-2 with TRBJ1-6; D is unclear. The sample here was peripheral blood, taken 28 days after the second AZD1222 dose. CDR3 amino acids: CASSDGPGNSPLHF. Here the CDR3 DNA reads TGTGCCAGCAGCGATGGACCGGGGAATTCACCCCTCCACTTT. Based on the CDR3 plus reference TRBV7-2 and TRBJ1-6, the full variable domain is GAGVSQSPSNKVTEKGKDVELRCDPISGHTALYWYRQSLGQGLEFLIYFQGNSAPDKSGLPSDRFSAERTGGSVSTLTIQRTQQEDSAVYLCASSDGPGNSPLHFGNGTRLTVT.